The following is a TCR beta chain sequence with its context. The data were obtained in a study of blood T cell repertoires in COVID-19. Clones were read by immunoSEQ multiplex PCR, and TCRdb kept only the in-frame ones, dropping some. The top ten clones hold approximately 18% of a sample with about 70,000 clones, under 90% of them seen once. Germline CDR1 reads SEHNR; CDR2 reads FQNEAQ (reference sequence). V gave up 5 bases and J gave up 9 bases, with 26 bases separating them. The CDR3 spans 17 residues. The origin of this receptor is a man between 65 and 85 years old who had recovered from COVID-19. The chain is built from TRBV7-9 and TRBJ2-1, with TRBD2 as a possible D gene (6 bases). Sequencing input: peripheral blood. The CDR3 DNA reads as TGTGCCAGCAGCCGCAGTGCGCAGCGGGCGGTCGCGGGTGAGCAGTTCTTC. Amino acid sequence: CASSRSAQRAVAGEQFF.